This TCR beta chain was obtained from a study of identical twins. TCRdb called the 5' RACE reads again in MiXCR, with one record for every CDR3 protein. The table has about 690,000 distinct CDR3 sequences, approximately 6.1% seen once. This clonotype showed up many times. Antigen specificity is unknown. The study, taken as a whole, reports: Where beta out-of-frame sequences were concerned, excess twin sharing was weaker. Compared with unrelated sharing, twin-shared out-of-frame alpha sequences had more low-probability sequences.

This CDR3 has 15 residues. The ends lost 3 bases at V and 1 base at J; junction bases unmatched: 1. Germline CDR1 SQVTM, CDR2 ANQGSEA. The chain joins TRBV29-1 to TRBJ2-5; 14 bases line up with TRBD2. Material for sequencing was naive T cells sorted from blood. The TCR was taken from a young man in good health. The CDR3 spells CSVDGTSGSQETQYF. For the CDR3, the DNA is TGCAGCGTTGACGGGACTAGCGGGAGCCAAGAGACCCAGTACTTC.